This T cell receptor (beta chain) stems from a study of blood T cell repertoires in COVID-19. Study background: The United States, Italy and Spain supplied acute and convalescent COVID-19 samples. T cells, B-cell-depleted T cells, or PBMCs supplied cDNA or gDNA.

Per the authors' pipeline: Estimates of nucleated cell counts were drawn from the amplification of reference gene primers. Here immunoSEQ multiplex PCR was the method, and the copy in TCRdb shows in-frame clones only, minus some. The DNA was the basis for D and trimming; V, J and clone size are from that table. This sample has under 200,000 clones, with about 85% found just once. The germline V gene has CDR1 SGHNT and CDR2 YENEEA. There are 12 residues in the CDR3. The V end was cut by 4 bases, the J end by 7 bases, with 9 bases between. This sequence joins TRBV11-3 and TRBJ2-3; D is possibly TRBD2 (6 bases). The clonotype originates from a man in his sixties with active or convalescent COVID-19. Sample: peripheral blood. The chain's CDR3 is CASSSSGYTQYF. The CDR3 DNA is TGTGCCAGCAGCTCGAGCGGGTATACGCAGTATTTT.